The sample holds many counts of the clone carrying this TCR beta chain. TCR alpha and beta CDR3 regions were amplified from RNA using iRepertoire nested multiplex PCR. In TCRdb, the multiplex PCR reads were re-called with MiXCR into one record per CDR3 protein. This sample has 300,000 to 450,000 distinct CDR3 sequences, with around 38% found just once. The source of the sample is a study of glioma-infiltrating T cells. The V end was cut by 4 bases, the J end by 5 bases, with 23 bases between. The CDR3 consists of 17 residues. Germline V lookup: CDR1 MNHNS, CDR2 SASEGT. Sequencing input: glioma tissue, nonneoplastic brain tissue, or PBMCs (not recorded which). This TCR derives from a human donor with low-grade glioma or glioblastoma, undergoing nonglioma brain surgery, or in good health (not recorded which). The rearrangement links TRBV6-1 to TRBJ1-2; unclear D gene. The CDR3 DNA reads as TGTGCCAGCAGTGGGTACCGGACCGACGGGTCGCCTTATGGCTACACCTTC. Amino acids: CASSGYRTDGSPYGYTF.